Below, 17 T cell receptor beta chains from the same sample are listed, as sequenced in a study of beta chain features in type 1 diabetes. Study conclusions and caveats: Type 1 diabetes patients had TCRB CDR3s that were shorter (moderately but significantly so) in all four CD4+ subsets.

Antigens of these TCRs are unknown. All of the isolated RNA was reverse transcribed, so expressed TCRB transcripts were sequenced. The repertoire was sequenced with immunoSEQ multiplex PCR; TCRdb's copy has only in-frame clones and lacks some. In the table there are hundreds of thousands of clones, 10% to 15% of which are singletons. The specimen sequenced was naive CD4+ T cells from blood. The receptors originated from a woman aged 18-29 years with type 1 diabetes.

The chain combines TRBV14 with TRBJ2-1; D remains ambiguous. The germline V and J ends were trimmed by 1 base and 3 bases, with 4 bases remaining between them. The germline gives CDR1 SGHDN, CDR2 FVKESK. The CDR3 is 13 residues long. The CDR3 region is CASSQGHYNEQFF. The CDR3 nucleotides are TGTGCCAGCAGCCAAGGTCACTACAATGAGCAGTTCTTC.

This clone occurred a few times. The chain couples TRBV2 to TRBJ1-6, with TRBD1 identical over 8 bases. V lost 4 bases, J lost 7 bases, and 3 bases stayed unmatched. The CDR3 extends over 14 amino acids. Looked up from germline, CDR1 is SNHLY and CDR2 is FYNNEI. In nucleotides, the CDR3 is TGTGCCAGCAGTGGAACAGGGGGGAATTCACCCCTCCACTTT. Its protein is CASSGTGGNSPLHF.

V and J are TRBV18 and TRBJ2-3; 7 bases line up with TRBD2. There are 14 residues in the CDR3. Looked up from germline, CDR1 is KGHSH and CDR2 is LQKENI. V gave up 3 bases and J gave up 2 bases; unmatched junction bases: 2. CDR3 bases: TGTGCCAGCTCACCGGGGACTACCACAGATACGCAGTATTTT. Translation: CASSPGTTTDTQYF.

The chain links TRBV12-5 to TRBJ2-4, with TRBD1 matching over 11 bases. Per germline, CDR1 LGHNT and CDR2 FRNRAP. CDR3 length equals 17 residues. V lost 0 bases to trimming and J lost 7 bases; unmatched junction nucleotides: 8. The CDR3 DNA reads TGTGCTAGTGGTTTGGTACCGAAGGGGGACAGGGGGAACATTCAGTACTTC. Its protein product is CASGLVPKGDRGNIQYF.

The chain uses TRBV4-1 and TRBJ2-3; D not resolved. The CDR3 extends over 12 amino acids. V was cut by 0 bases and J by 6 bases, with 4 bases left in between. Germline CDR1 and CDR2: MGHRA and YSYEKL. The CDR3 region has the DNA TGCGCCAGCAGCCAAGATATTGATACGCAGTATTTT. Translating gives CASSQDIDTQYF.

This chain links TRBV2 with TRBJ1-4; D not certain. Trimming stripped 8 bases from V and 8 bases from J, with 15 bases between. This CDR3 region has 13 residues. Per the germline V gene, CDR1 is SNHLY and CDR2 is FYNNEI. This chain's CDR3 is CASGPRGWEKLFF. The DNA for the CDR3 is TGTGCCAGCGGTCCGCGGGGATGGGAAAAACTGTTTTTT.

The gene calls are TRBV9 and TRBJ2-5, with TRBD1 as a possible D gene (6 bases). Germline CDR1 reads SGDLS; CDR2 reads YYNGEE. V was cut by 4 bases and J by 7 bases, with 17 bases left in between. The CDR3 loop spans 14 amino acids. The CDR3 reads CASSPRDNLGTQYF. The CDR3 nucleotides are TGTGCCAGCAGCCCTCGGGACAATTTAGGGACCCAGTACTTC.

The chain joins TRBV5-6 to TRBJ1-1, with 9 nucleotides matching TRBD1. V trimming: 6 bases; J trimming: 4 bases; junction bases outside the gene matches: 7. Per the germline V gene, CDR1 is SGHDT and CDR2 is YYEEEE. The CDR3 contains 14 residues. The CDR3, as DNA: TGTGCCAGCAAGGCGGGACAGGGAGGCACTGAAGCTTTCTTT. It is translated as CASKAGQGGTEAFF.

V is TRBV29-1 and J is TRBJ2-5; D remains unclear. V lost 8 bases, J lost 5 bases, and 15 bases lay in between. The CDR3 is 12 amino acids. Germline CDR1 SQVTM, CDR2 ANQGSEA. CDR3 nucleotide sequence: TGCAGCAGCTCTGGGCCTGGGGAGACCCAGTACTTC. Its translation is CSSSGPGETQYF.

The V and J genes are TRBV2 and TRBJ2-1, with D possibly matching TRBD2 (7 bases). This CDR3 is 15 amino acids long. V shed 4 bases and J shed 7 bases, with 17 bases lying between them. Germline V gene lookup returns CDR1 SNHLY and CDR2 FYNNEI. CDR3 region: CASSVLAGAGNEQFF. DNA for the CDR3: TGTGCCAGCAGTGTCTTGGCGGGGGCCGGGAATGAGCAGTTCTTC.

There are a few counts of this clone. J is TRBJ2-7 and V is TRBV14; D gene uncertain. Germline CDR1 SGHDN, CDR2 FVKESK. V lost 0 bases and J 7 bases, leaving 10 bases between the germline ends. The CDR3 runs 13 residues. CDR3 in amino acids: CASSQDSHGEQYF. The CDR3 nucleotides are TGTGCCAGCAGCCAAGATAGTCACGGTGAGCAGTACTTC.

This clone came up a few times. The V and J genes are TRBV2 and TRBJ1-1; the match to TRBD1 covers 10 bases. The CDR3 length is 14 residues. The germline V gene has CDR1 SNHLY and CDR2 FYNNEI. V shed 8 bases, J shed 3 bases, and the junction held 6 bases outside the gene matches. The CDR3 spells CASGIDRGHTEAFF. For the CDR3, the DNA is TGTGCCAGCGGTATTGACAGGGGGCACACTGAAGCTTTCTTT.

V gene TRBV2 combines with J gene TRBJ2-1; 11 bases match TRBD1. Germline-derived CDR1 and CDR2 are SNHLY and FYNNEI. The CDR3 spans 16 residues. J was trimmed by 4 bases and V by 6 bases; bases with no gene match: 8. The CDR3, as DNA: TGTGCCAGCAGCGCCGGGACAGGGGGGTTATACAATGAGCAGTTCTTC. It yields the protein CASSAGTGGLYNEQFF.

J is TRBJ2-5 and V is TRBV2; TRBD1 is a possible D gene (6 bases). V shed 6 bases and J shed 1 base, with 12 bases lying between them. The germline CDR1 and CDR2 sequences are SNHLY and FYNNEI. CDR3 length: 14 amino acids. The CDR3 DNA is TGTGCCAGCAGGTATTCGGACAGCCAAGAGACCCAGTACTTC. It codes for CASRYSDSQETQYF. The full variable domain, completed using reference TRBV2 and TRBJ2-5, is EPEVTQTPSHQVTQMGQEVILRCVPISNHLYFYWYRQILGQKVEFLVSFYNNEISEKSEIFDDQFSVERPDGSNFTLKIRSTKLEDSAMYFCASRYSDSQETQYFGPGTRLLVL.

The CDR3 region is CASKTGTGATYEQYF. The CDR3 bases are TGTGCCAGTAAAACCGGGACAGGGGCGACCTACGAGCAGTACTTC. The chain recombines TRBV19 with TRBJ2-7; 10 positions agree with TRBD1. CDR1 and CDR2 (germline): LNHDA, SQIVND (reference sequence). CDR3 size: 15 residues. V was clipped by 7 bases and J by 2 bases; unmatched bases: 8.

The gene calls are TRBV7-8 and TRBJ1-2; TRBD1 agrees at 10 bases. CDR3 length: 14 amino acids. With V trimmed by 3 bases and J by 2 bases, 0 bases remained unmatched. CDR1 is SGHVS and CDR2 is FQNEAQ in the germline V gene. This CDR3 reads CASSLDRGNYGYTF. The CDR3 DNA sequence: TGTGCCAGCAGCTTGGACAGGGGGAACTATGGCTACACCTTC.

The gene calls are TRBV30 and TRBJ1-5, with D possibly TRBD1 on 6 matching bases. Trimming left V 0 bases short and J 2 bases short, with 11 bases between. Germline V gene lookup returns CDR1 GTSNPN and CDR2 SVGIG (reference sequence). The CDR3 contains 15 residues. CDR3 DNA: TGTGCCTGGAGTGTACGGGGGGCGGGCAATCAGCCCCAGCATTTT. The encoded protein is CAWSVRGAGNQPQHF.